Listed below are T cell receptor beta chains from one sample, sequenced in a study of OX40 agonist ivuxolimab in advanced cancers. Sequenced by immunoSEQ multiplex PCR; TCRdb stores in-frame clones only, minus some. The sample records 57,000 or so clones, about four fifths being singletons. Source: CD4+ or CD8+ T cells sorted from blood, taken in a trial of the OX40 agonist ivuxolimab. The receptors originated from an adult with an advanced solid tumor such as melanoma, head and neck, liver or kidney cancer. The CDR3 runs from the conserved cysteine through the conserved F or W. Fields, in order: CDR3 DNA, CDR3 protein, V gene, clone size, D gene, J gene. The D gene is left open where the match is weak. Not every row has a clone size; where given, it reads once, few, many or a size class.

CDR3nt: TGTGCCAGCAGCCCAAACGCCCTTCCCTATGGCTACACCTTC; CDR3aa: CASSPNALPYGYTF; v_gene: TRBV14; abundance: .; d_gene: .; j_gene: TRBJ1-2
CDR3nt: TGTGCCAGCGGGCAGGGTGGAACCGGGGAGCTGTTTTTT; CDR3aa: CASGQGGTGELFF; v_gene: TRBV7-9; abundance: .; d_gene: .; j_gene: TRBJ2-2
CDR3nt: TGTGCCAGCAAACAGGGGAACAATCAGCCCCAGCATTTT; CDR3aa: CASKQGNNQPQHF; v_gene: TRBV28; abundance: .; d_gene: TRBD1; j_gene: TRBJ1-5
CDR3nt: TGCGCCAGCTCGGAGGGGGGGGCAAATGAGCAGTTCTTC; CDR3aa: CASSEGGANEQFF; v_gene: TRBV5-1; abundance: .; d_gene: .; j_gene: TRBJ2-1
CDR3nt: TGTGCCAGCAGTGAAAGGTACAGGTCCAATGAGCAGTTCTTC; CDR3aa: CASSERYRSNEQFF; v_gene: TRBV6-1; abundance: .; d_gene: .; j_gene: TRBJ2-1
CDR3nt: TGTGCCAGCACCATACGCGGTCACACCGGGGAGCTGTTTTTT; CDR3aa: CASTIRGHTGELFF; v_gene: TRBV28; abundance: .; d_gene: .; j_gene: TRBJ2-2
CDR3nt: TGTGCCAGCAGTGGGGCAGGGGAGGACCAGCCCCAGCATTTT; CDR3aa: CASSGAGEDQPQHF; v_gene: TRBV6-1; abundance: once; d_gene: .; j_gene: TRBJ1-5
CDR3nt: TGTGCCAGCAGCCAAATAGTTGACACTGAAGCTTTCTTT; CDR3aa: CASSQIVDTEAFF; v_gene: TRBV7-9; abundance: .; d_gene: .; j_gene: TRBJ1-1
CDR3nt: TGTGCCAGCAGAGTGGGACGGCTGGAAAAACTGTTTTTT; CDR3aa: CASRVGRLEKLFF; v_gene: TRBV6-5; abundance: .; d_gene: .; j_gene: TRBJ1-4
CDR3nt: TGTGCCTGGTCAGGGAACTATGGCTACACCTTC; CDR3aa: CAWSGNYGYTF; v_gene: TRBV30; abundance: .; d_gene: .; j_gene: TRBJ1-2
CDR3nt: TGTGCCAGCAGCTTTTCAACTAGCGGGGGCAAGGATACGCAGTATTTT; CDR3aa: CASSFSTSGGKDTQYF; v_gene: TRBV13; abundance: once; d_gene: TRBD2; j_gene: TRBJ2-3
CDR3nt: TGTGCCAGCAGCTTAAGGGACAGCGCCGAAGCTTTCTTT; CDR3aa: CASSLRDSAEAFF; v_gene: TRBV7-3; abundance: few; d_gene: TRBD1; j_gene: TRBJ1-1
CDR3nt: TGTGCCAGCAGTGACGTCCTAGAGACAGGGATTAGGTACTTC; CDR3aa: CASSDVLETGIRYF; v_gene: TRBV6-1; abundance: .; d_gene: TRBD1; j_gene: TRBJ2-7
CDR3nt: TGTGCCAGCAGTGAACGGTCGGGGGGGGCGGAGACCCAGTACTTC; CDR3aa: CASSERSGGAETQYF; v_gene: TRBV2; abundance: .; d_gene: TRBD2; j_gene: TRBJ2-5
CDR3nt: TGTGCCAGCAGCTCAAAACATCGGACAGGGGGCACCGGGGAGCTGTTTTTT; CDR3aa: CASSSKHRTGGTGELFF; v_gene: TRBV7-9; abundance: .; d_gene: TRBD1; j_gene: TRBJ2-2
CDR3nt: TGTGCCAGCAGCTTAAAGGGCGGGCGCGAGCAGTACTTC; CDR3aa: CASSLKGGREQYF; v_gene: TRBV7-3; abundance: .; d_gene: .; j_gene: TRBJ2-7
CDR3nt: TGTGCCAGCAGCTTACCGAGACGGGTCGGGAATACGCAGTATTTT; CDR3aa: CASSLPRRVGNTQYF; v_gene: TRBV7-9; abundance: .; d_gene: .; j_gene: TRBJ2-3
CDR3nt: TGTGCCAGCAGCGTAGGGGTGTCGGACAGGGATGGAGAGACCCAGTACTTC; CDR3aa: CASSVGVSDRDGETQYF; v_gene: TRBV9; abundance: .; d_gene: TRBD1; j_gene: TRBJ2-5
CDR3nt: TGTGCCATCAGTTCCCAGGACCCAACTGGGATACTAGAGACCCAGTACTTC; CDR3aa: CAISSQDPTGILETQYF; v_gene: TRBV10-3; abundance: .; d_gene: .; j_gene: TRBJ2-5
CDR3nt: TGTGCCAGCAGTCCCACGAGGGGCTACTATGGCTACACCTTC; CDR3aa: CASSPTRGYYGYTF; v_gene: TRBV28; abundance: .; d_gene: .; j_gene: TRBJ1-2
CDR3nt: TGTGCCAGCAGCTTTACAGGGATTACTAACTATGGCTACACCTTC; CDR3aa: CASSFTGITNYGYTF; v_gene: TRBV7-2; abundance: .; d_gene: .; j_gene: TRBJ1-2
CDR3nt: TGTGCCAGCAGTGAACAGGGTAGTGGCACTGAAGCTTTCTTT; CDR3aa: CASSEQGSGTEAFF; v_gene: TRBV6-4; abundance: .; d_gene: .; j_gene: TRBJ1-1
CDR3nt: TGCGCCAGCAGCTCCGGGACTAGCGGACCGAATACGCAGTATTTT; CDR3aa: CASSSGTSGPNTQYF; v_gene: TRBV5-1; abundance: .; d_gene: TRBD2; j_gene: TRBJ2-3